This T cell receptor (beta chain) was recovered during a study of CD8 T cells in Susac syndrome. General observations from the study: Susac-specific public clones found in total CD8+ repertoires numbered some 17, and those in CD8+ TEMRA repertoires numbered a few.

TEMRA cells were enriched by FACS, while CD8+ and CD4+ T cells were obtained through a negative isolation that was performed magnetically. The CDR3 spans 15 residues. In germline, CDR1 is GTSNPN, CDR2 SVGIG (reference sequence). With 4 bases clipped from V and 5 bases from J, the junction kept 6 bases outside the gene matches. Details on this clonotype: Its antigen is still unknown.

Reverse transcription used about 0.45 to 1 ug RNA and random hexamers. Using its own MiXCR run on the immunoSEQ multiplex PCR reads, TCRdb lists one record per CDR3 protein. The sample lists 150,000 to 200,000 distinct CDR3 sequences, around 93% occurring once. The sequence was collected from a human donor with Susac syndrome. Sequenced: CD8+ T cells from PBMCs. This chain joins TRBV30 and TRBJ1-6, with 9 bases aligning to TRBD1. This CDR3 is CAWTGGQGNNSPLHF. The CDR3 nucleotides read TGTGCCTGGACGGGGGGACAGGGAAATAATTCACCCCTCCACTTT.